This record covers a single T cell receptor (beta chain). Its antigen remains unidentified. At roughly 300,000 cells each, triplicate sorts were carried out for each CD8+ T cell subset. 5' RACE that incorporated UMI labels was used to prepare the TRB cDNA libraries. TCRdb re-called the 5' RACE reads, yielding one record per CDR3 amino acid sequence without DNA. Recorded for this sample: about 43,000 distinct CDR3 sequences. The CDR3 has 14 residues. Per the germline V gene, CDR1 is SQVTM and CDR2 is ANQGSEA. The source of the sample is a study of CXCR3-negative and CXCR3-positive naive CD8 T cells. Study in general: Per-library TRB read counts averaged about 1.5 +/- 0.3 million, adding up to some 130 million in total.

Points from the study as a whole: In both naive subsets diversity was comparably high, whereas memory CD8+ cells showed much lower diversity. Whereas memory cells differed, naive CXCR3-negative and CXCR3-positive cells shared similar TRBV-TRBJ usage.

The chain employs TRBV29-1 and TRBJ2-7; TCRdb lists TRBD1, though no DNA is available to test this call. The sample consisted of memory CD8+ T cells from blood. The clonotype originates from a human donor in good health. Some clones in this sample may be carry-over from other donors' samples. CDR3 sequence: CSVGGTGTPYEQYF.